This T cell receptor beta chain was documented in a study of early T cells in non-severe SARS-CoV-2 infection. The CDR3 extends over 12 amino acids. CDR1 SGHKS and CDR2 YYEKEE come from the germline V gene (reference sequence). Trimming removed 0 bases from V and 6 bases from J, with 7 bases in between. Molecules of cDNA were individually given unique molecular identifiers that were attached to them. MiXCR, run by TCRdb on the 5' RACE reads, gives a single entry per CDR3 protein. This sample has about 80,000 distinct CDR3 sequences, with 10% to 15% found just once. This receptor was taken from an adult who was a healthcare worker with PCR-confirmed SARS-CoV-2 infection or an uninfected control (not recorded which). The specimen was whole blood. The chain links TRBV5-5 to TRBJ2-7; D is uncertain. CDR3 coding DNA: TGTGCCAGCAGCTTGGCAACGGGCGAGCAGTACTTC. Translating gives CASSLATGEQYF. Based on the CDR3 plus reference TRBV5-5 and TRBJ2-7, the full variable domain is DAGVTQSPTHLIKTRGQQVTLRCSPISGHKSVSWYQQVLGQGPQFIFQYYEKEERGRGNFPDRFSARQFPNYSSELNVNALLLGDSALYLCASSLATGEQYFGPGTRLTVT.